This T cell receptor beta chain was profiled in a study of beta chain features in type 1 diabetes. Study-wide points: Type 1 diabetes patients had moderately but significantly shorter TCRB CDR3s in all four CD4+ subsets.

Per the germline V gene, CDR1 is SGHKS and CDR2 is YYEKEE (reference sequence). The V end lost 3 bases, the J end lost 14 bases, and 17 bases lay between the germline ends. The CDR3 covers 12 residues. This clone was counted a few times. Its antigen is still unknown. The whole isolated RNA underwent reverse transcription, so sequencing captured expressed TCRB transcripts. Some clones are missing from TCRdb's copy, which holds only in-frame ones; the method was immunoSEQ multiplex PCR. The table includes 630,000 or so clones, more than 13% detected once. This receptor was identified in a man aged 18 to 29 with type 1 diabetes. The rearrangement joins TRBV5-5 to TRBJ1-2; D may be TRBD1 (5 bases). Sequencing was performed on naive CD4+ T cells from blood. The CDR3 bases are TGTGCCAGCAGCTCATGGGACGGAGCGTGGACCTTC. This sequence encodes CASSSWDGAWTF.